The TCR beta chain described here comes from a study of blood T cell repertoires in COVID-19. At the level of the study: Sites across the United States, Italy and Spain contributed samples from acute and convalescent COVID-19. In each case, the material was cDNA or gDNA derived from T cells, B-cell-depleted T cells, or PBMCs.

The germline V gene has CDR1 WSHSY and CDR2 SAAADI. The CDR3 length is 17 residues. J lost 3 bases, V lost 6 bases, and 14 bases had no gene match. The authors' processing: Estimated nucleated cell counts came from reference gene primer amplification. TCRdb's table, derived via immunoSEQ multiplex PCR, lists solely in-frame clones and lacks some. The DNA gave D and trimming, while V, J and clone size come from that table. The profile shows roughly 180,000 clones, around 85% of them singletons. V is TRBV10-2 and J is TRBJ1-3; 7 nucleotides agree with TRBD1. Specimen: peripheral blood. This clonotype originated in a man aged 55 to 70 with acute or convalescent COVID-19. In DNA form, the CDR3 reads TGCGCCAGCAGAAATCGAAGCCCAGGGGGTAGTGGAAACACCATATATTTT. This sequence encodes CASRNRSPGGSGNTIYF.